This T cell receptor (beta chain) originates from a study of OX40 agonist ivuxolimab in advanced cancers. Regarding the study as a whole: The study found that CD8+ T cells averaged more expanded clones than CD4+.

TCRdb's table, derived via immunoSEQ multiplex PCR, lists solely in-frame clones and lacks some. The table includes fewer than 85,000 clones, around 81% detected once. On this clone itself: Its target is not known.

The V gene's germline CDR1 is SNHLY and CDR2 FYNNEI. With 6 bases removed from V and 1 base from J, the gap between germline ends came to 9 bases. The CDR3 loop spans 13 amino acids. The chain employs TRBV2 and TRBJ1-1, with a possible D match to TRBD1 (6 bases). The TCR originated in an adult with an advanced solid tumor such as melanoma, head and neck, liver or kidney cancer. Specimen: CD4+ or CD8+ T cells sorted from blood, collected in a trial of the OX40 agonist ivuxolimab. The CDR3 here is CASRKDRNTEAFF. CDR3 bases: TGTGCCAGCAGGAAGGACAGGAACACTGAAGCTTTCTTT. The full variable domain, completed using reference TRBV2 and TRBJ1-1, is EPEVTQTPSHQVTQMGQEVILRCVPISNHLYFYWYRQILGQKVEFLVSFYNNEISEKSEIFDDQFSVERPDGSNFTLKIRSTKLEDSAMYFCASRKDRNTEAFFGQGTRLTVV.